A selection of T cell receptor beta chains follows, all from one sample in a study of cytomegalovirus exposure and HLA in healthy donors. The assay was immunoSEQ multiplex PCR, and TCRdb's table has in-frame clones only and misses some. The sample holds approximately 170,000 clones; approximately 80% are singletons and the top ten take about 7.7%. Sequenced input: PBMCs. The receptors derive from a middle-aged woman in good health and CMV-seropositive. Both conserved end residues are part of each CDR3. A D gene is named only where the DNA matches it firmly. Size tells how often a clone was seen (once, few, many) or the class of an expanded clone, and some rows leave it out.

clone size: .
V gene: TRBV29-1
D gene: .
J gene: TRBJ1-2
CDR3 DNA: TGCAGCGGAAAAGAAACTACATATGGCTACACCTTC
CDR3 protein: CSGKETTYGYTF

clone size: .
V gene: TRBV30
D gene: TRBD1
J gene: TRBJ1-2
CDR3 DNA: TGTGCCTGGAGTGCCAGACAGGGAGAAGGCTACACCTTC
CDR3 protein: CAWSARQGEGYTF

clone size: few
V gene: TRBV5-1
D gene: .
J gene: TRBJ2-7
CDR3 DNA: TGCGCCAGCAGCTTGGAGGGGACCTACGAGCAGTACTTC
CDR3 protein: CASSLEGTYEQYF

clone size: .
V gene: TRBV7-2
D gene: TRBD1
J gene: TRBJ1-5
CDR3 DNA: TGTGCCAGCAGCTTAGAAAGGGGACAGGGCAATCAGCCCCAGCATTTT
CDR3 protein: CASSLERGQGNQPQHF

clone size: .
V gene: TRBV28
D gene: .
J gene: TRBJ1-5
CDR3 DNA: TGTGCCAGCAGCCTCGGGGGGGGCGAGCCCCAGCATTTT
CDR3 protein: CASSLGGGEPQHF

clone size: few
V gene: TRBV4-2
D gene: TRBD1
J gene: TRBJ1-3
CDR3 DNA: TGTGCCAGCAGCCAAGGGGACAGTGAGAACACCATATATTTT
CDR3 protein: CASSQGDSENTIYF

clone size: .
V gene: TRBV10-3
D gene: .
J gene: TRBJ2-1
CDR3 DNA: TGTGCCATCAGTGAGTCGGATCTTCCGGGGAAGGCGAACAATGAGCAGTTCTTC
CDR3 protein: CAISESDLPGKANNEQFF

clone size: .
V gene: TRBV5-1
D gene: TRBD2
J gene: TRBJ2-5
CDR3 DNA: TGCGCCAGCAGCTCCCGGGGACTAGCGGGGACGGAGACCCAGTACTTC
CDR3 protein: CASSSRGLAGTETQYF

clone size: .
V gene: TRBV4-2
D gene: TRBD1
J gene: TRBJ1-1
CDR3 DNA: TGTGCCAGCAGCCAGTTGGGACAGGGGAACACTGAAGCTTTCTTT
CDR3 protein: CASSQLGQGNTEAFF

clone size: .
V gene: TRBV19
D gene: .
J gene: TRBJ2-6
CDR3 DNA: TGTGCCAGTAGTATAAGGGCTGGGGCTGTGGCCAACGTCCTGACTTTC
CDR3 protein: CASSIRAGAVANVLTF

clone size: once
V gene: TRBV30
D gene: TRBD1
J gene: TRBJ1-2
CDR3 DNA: TGTGCCTTTATTTTGGACAGGCTCTATGGCTACACCTTC
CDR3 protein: CAFILDRLYGYTF

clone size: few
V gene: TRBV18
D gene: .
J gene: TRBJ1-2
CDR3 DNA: TGTGCCAGCTCACCAGCCGGGTCCGGGGGCTACACCTTC
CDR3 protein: CASSPAGSGGYTF

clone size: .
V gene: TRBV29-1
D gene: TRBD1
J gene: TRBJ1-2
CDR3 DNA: TGCAGCGTGGTGACAGGGTTGGGTTGCTACACCTTC
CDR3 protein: CSVVTGLGCYTF

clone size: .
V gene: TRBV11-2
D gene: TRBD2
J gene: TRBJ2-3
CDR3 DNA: TGTGCCAGCAGCTATGGGACTAGCGCAGATACGCAGTATTTT
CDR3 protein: CASSYGTSADTQYF

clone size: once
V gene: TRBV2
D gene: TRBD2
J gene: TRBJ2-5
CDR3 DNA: TGTGCCAGCAGTACCAGTAGCGGGGGAGTGTTTGAGACCCAGTACTTC
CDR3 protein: CASSTSSGGVFETQYF

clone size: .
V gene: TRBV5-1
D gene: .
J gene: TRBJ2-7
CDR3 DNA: TGCGCCACCTCCCCTTGGGCAGGTCCCTCCTACGAGCAGTACTTC
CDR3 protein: CATSPWAGPSYEQYF

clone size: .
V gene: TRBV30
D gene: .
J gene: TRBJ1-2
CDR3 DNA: TGTGCCTCCCTAGGGGGGGTCTTTAACTATGGCTACACCTTC
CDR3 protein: CASLGGVFNYGYTF

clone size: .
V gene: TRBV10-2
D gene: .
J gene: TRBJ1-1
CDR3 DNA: TGCGCCAGCAGGGACCGGGACATAAACATGAACACTGAAGCTTTCTTT
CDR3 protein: CASRDRDINMNTEAFF

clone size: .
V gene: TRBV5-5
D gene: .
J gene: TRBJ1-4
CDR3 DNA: TGTGCCAGCAGCTTGGGGCCACATAATGAAAAACTGTTTTTT
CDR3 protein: CASSLGPHNEKLFF

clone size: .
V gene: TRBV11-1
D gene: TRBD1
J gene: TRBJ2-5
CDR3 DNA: TGTGCCAGCAGCGGAGGGACAGGGAGGTTGGAGACCCAGTACTTC
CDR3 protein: CASSGGTGRLETQYF

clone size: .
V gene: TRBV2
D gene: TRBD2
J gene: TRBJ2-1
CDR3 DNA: TGTGCCAGCAGTGAACCGGGACTAGCCCTCTACAATGAGCAGTTCTTC
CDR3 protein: CASSEPGLALYNEQFF

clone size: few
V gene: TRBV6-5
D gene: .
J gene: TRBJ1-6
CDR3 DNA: TGTGCCAGTTTCCAGGGCTGGGATTCACCCCTCCACTTT
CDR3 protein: CASFQGWDSPLHF

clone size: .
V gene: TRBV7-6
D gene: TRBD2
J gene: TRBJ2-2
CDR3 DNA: TGTGCCAGCAGCTCTCTAGCGGGGGGGCGCACCGGGGAGCTGTTTTTT
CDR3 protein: CASSSLAGGRTGELFF

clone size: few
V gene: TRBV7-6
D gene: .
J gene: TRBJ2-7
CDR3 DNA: TGTGCCAGCAGCCCGCTAGCTACGTACGAGCAGTACTTC
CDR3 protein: CASSPLATYEQYF

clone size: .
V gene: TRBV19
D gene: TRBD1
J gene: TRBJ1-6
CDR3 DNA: TGTGCCAGTAGTACCGAGGCGGGGACAGGCAGTTCACCCCTCCACTTT
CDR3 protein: CASSTEAGTGSSPLHF

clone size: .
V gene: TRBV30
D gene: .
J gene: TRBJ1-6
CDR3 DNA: TGTGCCTGGGGGCCTTCAAGCTCCTATAATTCACCCCTCCACTTT
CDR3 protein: CAWGPSSSYNSPLHF

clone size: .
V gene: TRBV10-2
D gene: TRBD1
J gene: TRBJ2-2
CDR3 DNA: TGCGCCAGCAACAGGGGACCCGACACCGGGGAGCTGTTTTTT
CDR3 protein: CASNRGPDTGELFF

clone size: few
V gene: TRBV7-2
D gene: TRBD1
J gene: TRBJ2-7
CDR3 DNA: TGTGCCAGCACCCTCCGATTGACAGGGGGCATTTACGAGCAGTACTTC
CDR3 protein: CASTLRLTGGIYEQYF